This T cell receptor (beta chain) comes out of a study of CD8+ T cells in alopecia areata (dated by TCRdb to 2016 to 2018). A note on the overall study: Skin from C3H/HeJ donors with spontaneous alopecia (roughly 6-13 months old) was grafted onto female C3H/HeJ recipients aged roughly 6-11 weeks. High-throughput TCRbeta sequencing was used to examine T cell clonal expansion in alopecia areata in both the C3H/HeJ mouse model and human patients. Human TCRbeta sequencing covered scalp tissue and sorted CD4+ and CD8+ peripheral blood T cells from patchy and totalis/universalis alopecia areata patients and healthy controls. Scalp clonality was compared among normal scalp (n=4), patchy alopecia areata scalp (n=8), and alopecia totalis/universalis scalp (n=8). RNA was extracted with the PAXgene miRNA kit for fixed scalp, the miRNeasy kit for PBMCs, and the RNeasy kit for mouse skin. TCRbeta CDR3 regions were amplified by immunoSEQ multiplex PCR using 35 Vbeta forward and 13 Jbeta reverse primers. Summary of the overall study and its limitations: Shared TCR sequences between patients were less evident than in mice, which may be partly attributable to HLA diversity in the patient population. Compared with normal scalp, lesional scalp had higher clonality and more expanded CD8+ clones, particularly in alopecia totalis/universalis, a pattern that suggests antigenic drive. Unlike mouse skin, which is dominated by gammadelta T cells, normal human skin has resident alphabeta T cells that are also sequenced, and this complicates analysis of the scalp TCR repertoire.

Library construction relied on the immunoSEQ multiplex PCR assay. RNA was extracted from all samples and reverse transcribed into cDNA, which served as template for TCR sequencing. SuperScript III was used to make first-strand cDNA, primed with a 2:1 mix of oligo-dT and random hexamers. A synthetic immune receptor repertoire was used to gauge amplification bias, and whatever bias remained was removed computationally. Libraries were sequenced on Illumina HiSeq using 60 bp reads that covered the CDR3 and were read from J toward V. The paper's data handling went like this. Raw reads were preprocessed to remove errors, and CDR3 was defined by IMGT conventions from the conserved cysteine to phenylalanine. Clonality was calculated as 1 minus Shannon entropy normalized by log2 of the number of productive unique TCRs. Whether scalp clones were CD4 or CD8 was inferred by matching scalp TCRbeta sequences against CD4 and CD8 repertoires sorted from blood. Imported from immuneACCESS, the table was reduced by TCRdb to in-frame sequences with V and J called. These copies leave out some clones; in studies compared against another copy, an unresolved V gene accounts for under half, and the cause of the remainder is not known. The V and J calls and clone size come from that table; D and trimming were worked out from the DNA. With 2,100 or so clones recorded, this sample contains no clone counted only once. The ten most abundant clones make up approximately 10% of the sample.

In light of the paper, this sample's time point label describes: mouse skin 3 weeks after grafting. Mouse graft recipients had skin biopsies taken at grafting and 3 and 6 weeks after grafting to track clonal expansion. From its cysteine to its phenylalanine, the CDR3 spans 12 amino acids. The DNA covers only part of the CDR3, 24 bases in frame from base 1. From a lookup of the germline V gene, CDR1 and CDR2 are MSHET and SYDVDS. In its sample, this clone was seen many times. What antigen it recognizes has not been identified. The gene nomenclature and germline references here are murine. From the germline J gene comes the end of the CDR3, since the read stops 4 residues before it.

The chain couples TRBV29 to TRBJ2-7; the central 7 bases match TRBD1. This TCR was recovered from a C3H/HeJ mouse with alopecia areata. Mice of this strain carry the MHC haplotype H2-k. This specimen was skin, taken at week 3. CDR3 bases read: TGTGCTAGCAGCCCGGGACAGTAT. Translation gives CASSPGQY. The full CDR3 protein is CASSPGQYEQYF.